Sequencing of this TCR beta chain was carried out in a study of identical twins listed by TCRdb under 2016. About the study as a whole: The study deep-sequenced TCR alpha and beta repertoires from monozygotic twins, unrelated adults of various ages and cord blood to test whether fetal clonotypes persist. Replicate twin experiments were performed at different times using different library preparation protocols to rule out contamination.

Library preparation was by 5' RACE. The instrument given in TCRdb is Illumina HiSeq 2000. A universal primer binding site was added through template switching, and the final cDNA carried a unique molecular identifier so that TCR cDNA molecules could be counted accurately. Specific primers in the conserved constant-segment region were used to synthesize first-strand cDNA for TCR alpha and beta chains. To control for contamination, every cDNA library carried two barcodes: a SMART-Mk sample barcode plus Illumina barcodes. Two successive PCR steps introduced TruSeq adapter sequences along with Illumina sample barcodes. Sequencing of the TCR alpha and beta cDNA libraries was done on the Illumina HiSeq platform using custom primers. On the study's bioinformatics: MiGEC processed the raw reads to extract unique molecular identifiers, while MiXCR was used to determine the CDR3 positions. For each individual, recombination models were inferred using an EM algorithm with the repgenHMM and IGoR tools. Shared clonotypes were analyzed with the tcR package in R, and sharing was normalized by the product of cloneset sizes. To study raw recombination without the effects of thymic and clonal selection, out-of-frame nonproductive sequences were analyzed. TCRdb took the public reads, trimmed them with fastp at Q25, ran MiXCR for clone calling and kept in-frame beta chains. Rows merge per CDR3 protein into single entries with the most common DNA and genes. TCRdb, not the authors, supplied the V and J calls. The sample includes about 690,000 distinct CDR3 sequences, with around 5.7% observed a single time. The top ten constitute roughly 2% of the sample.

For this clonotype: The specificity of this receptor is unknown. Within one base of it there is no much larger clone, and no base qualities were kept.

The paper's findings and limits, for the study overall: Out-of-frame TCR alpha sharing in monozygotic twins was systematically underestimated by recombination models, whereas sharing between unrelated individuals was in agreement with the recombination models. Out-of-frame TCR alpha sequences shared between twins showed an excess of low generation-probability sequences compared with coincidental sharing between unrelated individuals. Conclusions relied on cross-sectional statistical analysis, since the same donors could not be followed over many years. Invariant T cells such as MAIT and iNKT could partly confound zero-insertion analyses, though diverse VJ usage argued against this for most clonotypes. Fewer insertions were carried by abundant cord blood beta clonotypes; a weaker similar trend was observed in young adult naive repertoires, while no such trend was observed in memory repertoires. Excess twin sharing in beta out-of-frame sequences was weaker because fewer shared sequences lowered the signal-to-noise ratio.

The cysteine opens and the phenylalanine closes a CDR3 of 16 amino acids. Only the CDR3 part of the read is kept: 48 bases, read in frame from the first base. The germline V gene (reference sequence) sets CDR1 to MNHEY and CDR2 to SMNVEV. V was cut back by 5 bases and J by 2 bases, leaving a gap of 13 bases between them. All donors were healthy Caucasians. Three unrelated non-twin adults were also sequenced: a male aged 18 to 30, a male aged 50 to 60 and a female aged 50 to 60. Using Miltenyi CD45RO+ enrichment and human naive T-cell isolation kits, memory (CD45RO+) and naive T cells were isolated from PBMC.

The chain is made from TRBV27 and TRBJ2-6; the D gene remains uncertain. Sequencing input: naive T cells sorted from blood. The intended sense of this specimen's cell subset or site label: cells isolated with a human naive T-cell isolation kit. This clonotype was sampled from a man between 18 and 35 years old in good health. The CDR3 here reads CASSTMTGAGANVLTF. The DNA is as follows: TGTGCCAGCAGTACGATGACGGGTGCTGGGGCCAACGTCCTGACTTTC.